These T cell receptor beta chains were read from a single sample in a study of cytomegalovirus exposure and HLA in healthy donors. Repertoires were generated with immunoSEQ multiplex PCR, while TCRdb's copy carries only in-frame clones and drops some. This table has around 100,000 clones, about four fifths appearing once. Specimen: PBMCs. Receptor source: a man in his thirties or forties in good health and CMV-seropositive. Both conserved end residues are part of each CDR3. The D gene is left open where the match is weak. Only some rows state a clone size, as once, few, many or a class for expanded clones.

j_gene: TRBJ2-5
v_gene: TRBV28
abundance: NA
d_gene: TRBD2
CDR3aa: CASSLSSGGYQETQYF
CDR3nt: TGTGCCAGCAGTTTATCCAGCGGGGGTTATCAAGAGACCCAGTACTTC

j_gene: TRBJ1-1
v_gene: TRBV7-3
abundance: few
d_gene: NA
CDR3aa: CASSLFRDTEAFF
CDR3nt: TGTGCCAGCAGCTTATTCCGGGACACTGAAGCTTTCTTT

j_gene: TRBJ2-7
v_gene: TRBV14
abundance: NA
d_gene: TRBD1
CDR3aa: CASSFRTGALEQYF
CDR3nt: TGTGCCAGCAGCTTCCGGACAGGGGCCCTCGAGCAGTACTTC

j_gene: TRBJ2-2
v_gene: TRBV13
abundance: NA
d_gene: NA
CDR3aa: CASSHSGHKTGELFF
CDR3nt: TGTGCCAGCAGCCATTCGGGACATAAGACCGGGGAGCTGTTTTTT

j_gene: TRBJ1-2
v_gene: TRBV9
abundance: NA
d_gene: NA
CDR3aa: CASSVNRGKADYGYTF
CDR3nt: TGTGCCAGCAGCGTAAATAGGGGGAAAGCAGACTATGGCTACACCTTC

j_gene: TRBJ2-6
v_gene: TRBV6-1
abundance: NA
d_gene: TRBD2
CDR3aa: CASSEGLAGATGANVLTF
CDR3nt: TGTGCCAGCAGTGAAGGCCTAGCGGGAGCGACTGGGGCCAACGTCCTGACTTTC

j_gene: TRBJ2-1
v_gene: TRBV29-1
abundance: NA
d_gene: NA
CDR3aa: CSVAPESSYNEQFF
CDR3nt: TGCAGCGTGGCGCCGGAGAGCTCCTACAATGAGCAGTTCTTC

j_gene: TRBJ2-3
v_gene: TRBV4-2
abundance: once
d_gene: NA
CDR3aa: CASSQDPQSRADTQYF
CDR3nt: TGTGCCAGCAGCCAAGACCCTCAGAGCAGGGCAGATACGCAGTATTTT

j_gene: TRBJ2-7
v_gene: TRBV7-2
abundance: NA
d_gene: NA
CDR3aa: CASSLASTTGRLREQYF
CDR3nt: TGTGCCAGCAGCTTGGCCTCGACGACAGGGAGGCTACGCGAGCAGTACTTC

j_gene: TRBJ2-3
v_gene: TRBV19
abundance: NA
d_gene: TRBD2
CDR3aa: CASRKGLAGGDTQYF
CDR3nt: TGTGCCAGTAGGAAAGGACTAGCGGGGGGAGATACGCAGTATTTT

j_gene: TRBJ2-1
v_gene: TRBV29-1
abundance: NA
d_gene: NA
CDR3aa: CSVDPGKRNEQFF
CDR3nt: TGCAGCGTTGACCCGGGTAAAAGAAATGAGCAGTTCTTC

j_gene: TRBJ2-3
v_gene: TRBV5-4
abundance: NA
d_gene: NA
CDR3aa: CASSLDSTSTDTQYF
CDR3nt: TGTGCCAGCAGCTTGGACAGCACTAGCACAGATACGCAGTATTTT

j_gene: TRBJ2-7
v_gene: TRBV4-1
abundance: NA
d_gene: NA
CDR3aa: CASSQVPRGAFYEQYF
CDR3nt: TGCGCCAGCAGCCAAGTCCCCCGGGGGGCCTTCTACGAGCAGTACTTC

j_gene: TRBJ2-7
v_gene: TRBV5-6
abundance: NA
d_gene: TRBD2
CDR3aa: CASSLFSGGPYEQYF
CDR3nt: TGTGCCAGCAGCTTATTTAGCGGGGGGCCCTACGAGCAGTACTTC

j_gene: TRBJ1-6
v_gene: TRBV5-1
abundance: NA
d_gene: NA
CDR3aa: CASSLQSGENSPLHF
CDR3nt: TGCGCCAGCAGCTTGCAGTCGGGGGAAAATTCACCCCTCCACTTT

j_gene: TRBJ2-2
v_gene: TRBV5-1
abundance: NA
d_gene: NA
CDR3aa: CASSLGGGGTGELFF
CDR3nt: TGCGCCAGCAGCTTGGGAGGCGGCGGCACCGGGGAGCTGTTTTTT

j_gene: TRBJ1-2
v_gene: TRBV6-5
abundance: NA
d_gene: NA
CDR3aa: CASSSEYRTGRGYTF
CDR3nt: TGTGCCAGCAGTTCCGAATACCGGACCGGGAGGGGCTACACCTTC

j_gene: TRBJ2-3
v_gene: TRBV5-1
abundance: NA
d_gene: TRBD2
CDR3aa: CASSGSSGEDTQYF
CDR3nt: TGCGCCAGCAGCGGATCCAGCGGGGAAGATACGCAGTATTTT

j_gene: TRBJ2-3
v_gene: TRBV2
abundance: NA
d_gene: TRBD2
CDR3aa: CASVNRRGGADTQYF
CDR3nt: TGTGCCAGCGTGAATCGGCGGGGGGGGGCAGATACGCAGTATTTT

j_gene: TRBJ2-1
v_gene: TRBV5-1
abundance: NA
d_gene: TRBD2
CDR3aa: CASSQVNSGNGNEQFF
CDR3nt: TGCGCCAGCAGCCAGGTGAATAGCGGGAACGGGAATGAGCAGTTCTTC

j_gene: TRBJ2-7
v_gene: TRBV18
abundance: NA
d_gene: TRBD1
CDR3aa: CASSPPSGGDEQYF
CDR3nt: TGTGCCAGCTCACCACCGTCAGGGGGCGACGAGCAGTACTTC

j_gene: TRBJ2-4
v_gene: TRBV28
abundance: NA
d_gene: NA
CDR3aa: CASAEWLAAKNIQYF
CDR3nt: TGTGCCAGCGCTGAATGGCTTGCAGCCAAAAACATTCAGTACTTC

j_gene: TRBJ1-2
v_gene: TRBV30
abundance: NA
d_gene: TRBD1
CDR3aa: CAWSSMTGGARGYTF
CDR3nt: TGTGCCTGGAGTTCTATGACAGGGGGGGCTCGTGGCTACACCTTC

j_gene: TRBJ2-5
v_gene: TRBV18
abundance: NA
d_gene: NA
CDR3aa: CASSPDTGRETQYF
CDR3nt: TGTGCCAGCTCACCTGACACAGGGAGAGAGACCCAGTACTTC

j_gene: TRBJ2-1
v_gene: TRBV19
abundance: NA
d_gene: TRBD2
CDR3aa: CASSIILAGYNEQFF
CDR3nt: TGTGCCAGTAGTATAATACTAGCGGGGTACAATGAGCAGTTCTTC

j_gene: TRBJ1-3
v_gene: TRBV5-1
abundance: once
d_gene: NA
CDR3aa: CASSLGTGRGHTIYF
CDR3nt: TGCGCCAGCAGCTTGGGTACAGGGCGCGGGCACACCATATATTTT

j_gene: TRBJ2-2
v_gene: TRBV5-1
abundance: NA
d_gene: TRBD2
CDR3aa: CASSLPTSGDTGELFF
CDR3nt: TGCGCCAGCAGCCTCCCGACTAGCGGGGACACCGGGGAGCTGTTTTTT

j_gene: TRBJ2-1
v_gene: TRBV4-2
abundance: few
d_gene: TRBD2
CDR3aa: CASSQEPLGTSGTNEQFF
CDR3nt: TGTGCCAGCAGCCAAGAACCACTAGGGACTAGCGGGACCAATGAGCAGTTCTTC

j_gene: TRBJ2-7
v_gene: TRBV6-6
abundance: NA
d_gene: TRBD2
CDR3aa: CASSRGTSSSSYEQYF
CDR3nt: TGTGCCAGCAGTAGGGGGACTAGCTCAAGCTCCTACGAGCAGTACTTC

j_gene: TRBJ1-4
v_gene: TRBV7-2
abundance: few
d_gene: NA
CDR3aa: CASSLVVSNEKLFF
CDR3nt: TGTGCCAGCAGCTTAGTAGTATCTAATGAAAAACTGTTTTTT

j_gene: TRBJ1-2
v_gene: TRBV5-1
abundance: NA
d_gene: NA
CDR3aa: CASSLELGEHGYTF
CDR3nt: TGCGCCAGCAGCTTGGAGTTAGGGGAACATGGCTACACCTTC